This T cell receptor (beta chain) was identified in a study of blood T cell repertoires in COVID-19. Study context: From the United States, Italy and Spain came samples of acute and convalescent COVID-19. T cells, B-cell-depleted T cells, or PBMCs supplied cDNA or gDNA.

Per the authors' pipeline: Amplifying reference gene primers gave estimates of nucleated cell counts. Libraries were prepared by immunoSEQ multiplex PCR; TCRdb keeps only in-frame clonotypes and omits some of them. Clonal size and the V and J genes are those of that table, whereas D and trimming came from the DNA. The repertoire consists of tens of thousands of clones, with 70% to 90% occurring once and the leading ten covering 9.5% to 12%. The CDR3 runs 13 residues. V was cut by 3 bases and J by 1 base, with 10 bases left in between. Germline V gene lookup returns CDR1 DFQATT and CDR2 SNEGSKA (reference sequence).

This chain connects TRBV20-1 to TRBJ2-7, with D possibly TRBD1 on 5 matching bases. The sequence was collected from a human donor in a cohort sampled during active COVID-19. The sample consisted of peripheral blood. The CDR3 bases are TGCAGTGCTAGTGCGCGACAGTCCTACGAGCAGTACTTC. This gives the protein CSASARQSYEQYF.